This T cell receptor (beta chain) was retrieved from a study of beta chain features in type 1 diabetes. Sequenced material consisted of expressed TCRB transcripts (all of the isolated RNA was reverse transcribed). Profiled with immunoSEQ multiplex PCR; TCRdb holds only in-frame clones, not every one. The sample shows 130,000 or so clones, around a tenth of them seen only once. As for this clone: Its antigen remains unknown.

With V trimmed by 7 bases and J by 5 bases, 6 bases remained unmatched. CDR3 length equals 14 residues. CDR1 is MNHEY and CDR2 is SVGAGI in the germline V gene. Study results and limitations: For cells with high TCR expression, cDNA sequencing could yield over-representation.

The TCR originated in a man aged 18 to 29 in good health. The chain employs TRBV6-5 and TRBJ1-2; 11 nucleotides line up with TRBD1. Sample: central memory CD4+ T cells from blood. DNA of the CDR3: TGTGCCAGCACCCGGACAGGGGGCGAATATGGCTACACCTTC. Its protein is CASTRTGGEYGYTF.